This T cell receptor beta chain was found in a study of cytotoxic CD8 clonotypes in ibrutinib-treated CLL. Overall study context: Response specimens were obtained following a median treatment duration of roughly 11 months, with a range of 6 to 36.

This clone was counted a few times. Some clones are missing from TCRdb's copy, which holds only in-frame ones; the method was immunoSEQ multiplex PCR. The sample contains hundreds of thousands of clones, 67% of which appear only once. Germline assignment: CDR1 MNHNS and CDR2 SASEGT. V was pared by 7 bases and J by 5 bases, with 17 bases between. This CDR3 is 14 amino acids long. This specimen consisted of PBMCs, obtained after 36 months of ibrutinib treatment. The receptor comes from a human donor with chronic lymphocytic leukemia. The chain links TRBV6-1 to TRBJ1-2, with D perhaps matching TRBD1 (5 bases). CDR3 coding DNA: TGTGCCAGCACCCCAAACCGCGGGGGGTATGGCTACACCTTC. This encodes CASTPNRGGYGYTF.